This TCR beta chain appears in the sequencing data of a study of cytomegalovirus exposure and HLA in healthy donors. General study results and limits: For most TCR sequences rarity was the rule, although some public TCRs occurred in many donors. That first-cohort TCR clusters tended to co-occur in the approximately 110 validation repertoires was found in a later analysis. The study recorded over 150 TCR beta chains that were cytomegalovirus-associated.

Trimming at V came to 6 bases and at J to 5 bases, leaving 8 bases not matched to a gene. CDR1 ENHRY and CDR2 SYGVKD come from the germline V gene. CDR3 length: 14 residues. The table came from immunoSEQ multiplex PCR; TCRdb's copy has only in-frame clones and leaves some out. Of about 60,000 clones in the sample, approximately 96% are singletons; the top ten hold 0.85% to 1%. Regarding this clone: Its antigen is unknown.

An approximately 130-subject validation cohort, separate from the roughly 670-subject first cohort, supplied the donors. Sequenced: PBMCs. This sequence originates from a man aged 18 to 35 in good health and CMV-seronegative. V is TRBV10-3 and J is TRBJ2-7; 9 nucleotides align to TRBD1. CDR3 region: CAIRPGQGSNEQYF. The DNA for the CDR3 is TGTGCCATCAGGCCGGGACAGGGTTCTAACGAGCAGTACTTC.